This TCR beta chain appears in the sequencing data of a study of cytomegalovirus exposure and HLA in healthy donors. Looking at the study overall: Within an early data release were about 85 million unique TCRs drawn from HLA-typed donors.

PCR amplification relied on 60 Vbeta primers (plus 13 Jbeta primers). Method: immunoSEQ multiplex PCR; TCRdb's copy keeps in-frame clones and lacks some. The sample contains about 110,000 clones, 75% of which appear only once. Study-wide results and limits: Prior analysis indicated that the majority of TCR beta V segments exhibited productivity approximately 87% or approximately 30% of the time.

To note about this clone: What it recognizes is unknown.

The sequenced sample consisted of PBMCs. The sequence derives from a man aged 35 to 55 in good health and CMV-seronegative.

CDR3 coding DNA: TGTGCCATCAGCCACGGGACTAGCGGTAACAATGAGCAGTTCTTC. Translating gives CAISHGTSGNNEQFF. This sequence joins TRBV10-3 and TRBJ2-1; 11 bases agree with TRBD2. Trimming took 6 bases from V and 5 from J; bases not matched to a gene: 6. CDR1 and CDR2 from the germline V gene are ENHRY and SYGVKD. CDR3 size: 15 residues.